Below, 18 T cell receptor beta chains from the same sample are listed, as sequenced in a study of T cell responses to AZD1222 COVID-19 vaccine. TCRdb keeps only in-frame clones here, not all; method: immunoSEQ multiplex PCR. The table has 100,000 to 150,000 clones, 86% seen once. Sequencing used peripheral blood, obtained on day 0 of AZD1222 vaccination. All receptors derive from an adult in good health.

This sequence joins TRBV7-9 and TRBJ1-5; TRBD1 aligns across 10 bases. Per the germline V gene, CDR1 is SEHNR and CDR2 is FQNEAQ (reference sequence). J was trimmed by 2 bases and V by 4 bases; bases with no gene match: 8. CDR3 length: 17 residues. CDR3 loop: CASSWGTGERGNQPQHF. CDR3 in DNA: TGTGCCAGCAGCTGGGGGACAGGGGAGCGGGGCAATCAGCCCCAGCATTTT.

This chain uses TRBV5-1 with TRBJ2-3; D unclear. Trimming took off 5 bases at V and 4 bases at J, with 5 bases between the two ends. The CDR3 totals 11 residues. CDR1 and CDR2 from the germline V gene are SGHRS and YFSETQ. The CDR3 loop is CASSGADTQYF. The CDR3 DNA follows: TGCGCCAGCAGTGGGGCAGATACGCAGTATTTT. Using reference TRBV5-1 and TRBJ2-3 for the parts outside the CDR3, the full variable domain is KAGVTQTPRYLIKTRGQQVTLSCSPISGHRSVSWYQQTPGQGLQFLFEYFSETQRNKGNFPGRFSGRQFSNSRSEMNVSTLELGDSALYLCASSGADTQYFGPGTRLTVL.

The gene calls are TRBV6-6 and TRBJ2-5, with a weak D call TRBD1 (5 bases). The V gene's germline CDR1 is MNHNY and CDR2 SVGAGI (reference sequence). Deletions cut 1 base from V and 3 bases from J, with 15 bases between. This CDR3 spans 16 amino acids. CDR3 coding DNA: TGTGCCAGCAGTTACTTGCAGGGCAGCCTGAAAGAGACCCAGTACTTC. This translates into CASSYLQGSLKETQYF.

J is TRBJ1-2 and V is TRBV30; the D gene is possibly TRBD1 (5 bases). Trimming left V 2 bases short and J 11 bases short, with 15 bases between. The CDR3 has 12 residues. Germline values: CDR1 GTSNPN, CDR2 SVGIG (reference sequence). The CDR3 region is CAWSRDGKVYTF. The CDR3 coding sequence is TGTGCCTGGAGTCGGGACGGCAAAGTTTACACCTTC. Full variable domain (rest looked up from reference TRBV30 and TRBJ1-2): SQTIHQWPATLVQPVGSPLSLECTVEGTSNPNLYWYRQAAGRGLQLLFYSVGIGQISSEVPQNLSASRPQDRQFILSSKKLLLSDSGFYLCAWSRDGKVYTFGSGTRLTVV.

V is TRBV5-8 and J is TRBJ1-5, with D possibly TRBD1 on 5 matching bases. The CDR3 spans 12 residues. The V end was cut by 3 bases, the J end by 7 bases, with 8 bases between. Germline CDR1 is SGHTS and CDR2 is YDEGEE. CDR3 sequence: CASSWGRQPQHF. The CDR3 region has the DNA TGTGCCAGCAGCTGGGGGAGGCAGCCCCAGCATTTT.

The DNA for the CDR3 is TGTGCCAGCAGTTACTCAGGGGAAGGCGTCTATGGCTACACCTTC. Its protein product is CASSYSGEGVYGYTF. The J gene is TRBJ1-2, the V gene TRBV6-5, with D possibly TRBD1 on 5 matching bases. CDR1 and CDR2 (germline): MNHEY, SVGAGI. The CDR3 is made up of 15 amino acids. Trimming left V 0 bases short and J 4 bases short, with 12 bases between.

This clone is medium-sized by share. The chain has TRBV5-6 and TRBJ2-3; tentatively, D is TRBD1 or TRBD2 (6 bases each). Germline CDR1 and CDR2: SGHDT and YYEEEE. Trimming removed 4 bases from V and 5 bases from J, with 17 bases in between. This CDR3 has 15 amino acids. CDR3 amino acids: CASSPVSGARDTQYF. CDR3 DNA sequence: TGTGCCAGCAGCCCCGTTTCGGGGGCGAGAGATACGCAGTATTTT. Full variable domain (missing parts from reference TRBV5-6 and TRBJ2-3): DAGVTQSPTHLIKTRGQQVTLRCSPKSGHDTVSWYQQALGQGPQFIFQYYEEEERQRGNFPDRFSGHQFPNYSSELNVNALLLGDSALYLCASSPVSGARDTQYFGPGTRLTVL.

The chain carries TRBV5-6 and TRBJ2-7; D is uncertain. The CDR3 is made up of 12 amino acids. Germline V gene data show CDR1 as SGHDT and CDR2 as YYEEEE. Trimming pared 1 base from V and 4 bases from J, leaving 6 bases between. Here the CDR3 DNA reads TGTGCCAGCAGCTTGTCGGTGTACGAGCAGTACTTC. Amino acids: CASSLSVYEQYF. Drawing the rest from reference TRBV5-6 and TRBJ2-7, the complete variable domain is DAGVTQSPTHLIKTRGQQVTLRCSPKSGHDTVSWYQQALGQGPQFIFQYYEEEERQRGNFPDRFSGHQFPNYSSELNVNALLLGDSALYLCASSLSVYEQYFGPGTRLTVT.

V gene TRBV28 combines with J gene TRBJ2-5; TRBD2 aligns across 8 bases. CDR3 length: 15 residues. The V and J ends lost 3 bases and 4 bases, in that order; junction bases with no gene match: 7. Germline CDR1 MDHEN, CDR2 SYDVKM. CDR3 residues: CASSLAGGGRETQYF. In DNA, the CDR3 is TGTGCCAGCAGTTTGGCGGGGGGCGGAAGAGAGACCCAGTACTTC.

The chain is built from TRBV9 and TRBJ2-1, with 9 nucleotides matching TRBD2. The CDR3 extends over 17 amino acids. V trimming: 0 bases; J trimming: 4 bases; junction bases outside the gene matches: 8. Germline V gene lookup returns CDR1 SGDLS and CDR2 YYNGEE. The CDR3 DNA is TGTGCCAGCAGCGTAGCTGGGCGGGGGGGCCTATACAATGAGCAGTTCTTC. Encoded protein: CASSVAGRGGLYNEQFF. The whole variable domain, filled in from reference TRBV9 and TRBJ2-1, reads DSGVTQTPKHLITATGQRVTLRCSPRSGDLSVYWYQQSLDQGLQFLIQYYNGEERAKGNILERFSAQQFPDLHSELNLSSLELGDSALYFCASSVAGRGGLYNEQFFGPGTRLTVL.

The chain couples TRBV6-2 or TRBV6-3 to TRBJ2-2; D assignment may be TRBD1 or TRBD2 (5 bases each). Trimming stripped 0 bases from V and 0 bases from J, with 11 bases between. This CDR3 comprises 17 residues. Germline lookup yields CDR1 MNHEY and CDR2 SVGEGT. CDR3 DNA sequence: TGTGCCAGCAGTTACTCTATGGGGGACGCGAACACCGGGGAGCTGTTTTTT. This encodes CASSYSMGDANTGELFF.

The V and J genes are TRBV7-6 and TRBJ1-3; TRBD1 is a possible D gene (6 bases). V shed 0 bases and J shed 7 bases, with 13 bases lying between them. Germline V gene sequence: CDR1 SGHVS, CDR2 FNYEAQ. CDR3 length: 15 amino acids. Written as DNA, the CDR3 is TGTGCCAGCAGCTTAGCTCGGGACATCGGGAACACCATATATTTT. Encoded protein: CASSLARDIGNTIYF.

The rearrangement links TRBV7-3 to TRBJ2-1; D gene ambiguous. V gave up 6 bases and J gave up 9 bases, with 12 bases separating them. The CDR3 is 12 residues long. Germline V gene lookup returns CDR1 SGHTA and CDR2 FQGTGA. CDR3 coding DNA: TGTGCCAGCAGTCTCTCAGGCACTGAGCAGTTCTTC. Protein: CASSLSGTEQFF.

This clone was observed once. The chain uses TRBV12-3 or TRBV12-4 and TRBJ1-2, with unresolved D. This CDR3 spans 13 amino acids. Trimming removed 3 bases at V and 9 bases at J, with 14 bases between. The CDR3 nucleotides read TGTGCCAGCAGTTTCCCCGGTCAAACGAGCTACACCTTC. This sequence encodes CASSFPGQTSYTF.

This rearrangement joins TRBV28 to TRBJ2-4; D may be TRBD2 (6 bases). CDR3 length: 13 residues. Trimming removed 7 bases from V and 7 bases from J, with 14 bases in between. Germline lookup yields CDR1 MDHEN and CDR2 SYDVKM. CDR3 DNA: TGTGCCAGCACCACTAGCCTTGGTAACATTCAGTACTTC. Its protein product is CASTTSLGNIQYF.

This chain links TRBV5-4 with TRBJ1-3; D is ambiguous. V lost 0 bases, J lost 4 bases, and 5 bases lay in between. Germline values: CDR1 SGHNT, CDR2 YYREEE (reference sequence). This CDR3 has 13 residues. CDR3 region: CASSLEPGNTIYF. Written as DNA, the CDR3 is TGTGCCAGCAGCTTGGAGCCCGGAAACACCATATATTTT.

V usage is TRBV7-2 and J usage is TRBJ2-5; 9 bases match TRBD1. The CDR3 has 15 residues. The V gene end was trimmed by 5 bases and the J gene end by 5 bases; junction bases not matched to a gene: 9. Germline loops: CDR1 SGHTA, CDR2 FQGNSA. The CDR3 DNA is TGTGCCAGCAGCAAAAACAGGGGGCGGTGGGAGACCCAGTACTTC. Its translation: CASSKNRGRWETQYF.

The V call is TRBV6-5, the J call TRBJ1-1; D gene uncertain. Trimming shortened V by 7 bases and J by 0 bases, and 15 bases separated the two germline ends. The CDR3 consists of 15 residues. Germline assignment: CDR1 MNHEY and CDR2 SVGAGI. The CDR3 loop is CASTPSGFMNTEAFF. The CDR3 nucleotides read TGTGCCAGCACCCCATCAGGCTTCATGAACACTGAAGCTTTCTTT.